This TCR beta chain was recovered during a study of shared clonotypes between healthy human individuals. The CDR3 has 16 amino acids. Trimming took 6 bases from V and 8 from J, leaving 23 bases between them. Germline V CDR1 and CDR2: MNHEY, SMNVEV (reference sequence). A CD45RA-negative memory subset and a CD45RA+ naive subset were separated from the CD4+ cells. The data were produced by immunoSEQ multiplex PCR, yet TCRdb's version contains in-frame clones alone and is incomplete. Of 2 million to 2.5 million clones in the sample, 80% to 95% were seen once. The source is a man aged 18 to 29 in good health. Some clones in this sample may be carry-over from other donors' samples. The J gene is TRBJ2-1, the V gene TRBV27, with a weak D call TRBD1 (6 bases). Specimen: naive CD4+ T cells from PBMCs. Subset in this sample: CD45RA+ positively selected. CDR3 DNA sequence: TGTGCCAGCAGAAAACCAGGGACACTATCTCCCTATGAGCAGTTCTTC. Its translation: CASRKPGTLSPYEQFF.